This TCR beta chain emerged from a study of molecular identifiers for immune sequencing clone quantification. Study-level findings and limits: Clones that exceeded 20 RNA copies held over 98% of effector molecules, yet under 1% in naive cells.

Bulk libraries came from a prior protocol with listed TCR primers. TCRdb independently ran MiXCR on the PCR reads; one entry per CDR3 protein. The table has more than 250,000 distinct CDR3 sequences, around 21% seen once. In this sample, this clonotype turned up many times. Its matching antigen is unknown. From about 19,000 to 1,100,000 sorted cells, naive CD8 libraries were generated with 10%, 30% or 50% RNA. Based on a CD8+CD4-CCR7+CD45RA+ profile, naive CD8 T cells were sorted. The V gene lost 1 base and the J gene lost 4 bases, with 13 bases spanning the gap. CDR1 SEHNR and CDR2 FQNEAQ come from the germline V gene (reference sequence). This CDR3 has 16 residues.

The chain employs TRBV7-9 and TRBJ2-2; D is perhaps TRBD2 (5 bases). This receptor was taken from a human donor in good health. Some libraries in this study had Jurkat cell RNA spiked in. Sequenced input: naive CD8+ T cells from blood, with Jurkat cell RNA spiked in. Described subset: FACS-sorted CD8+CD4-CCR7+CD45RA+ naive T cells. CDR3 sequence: CASSLVSSGSTGELFF. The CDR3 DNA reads TGTGCCAGCAGCTTAGTTTCCAGCGGATCCACCGGGGAGCTGTTTTTT. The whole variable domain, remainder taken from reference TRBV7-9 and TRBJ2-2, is DTGVSQNPRHKITKRGQNVTFRCDPISEHNRLYWYRQTLGQGPEFLTYFQNEAQLEKSRLLSDRFSAERPKGSFSTLEIQRTEQGDSAMYLCASSLVSSGSTGELFFGEGSRLTVL.